The present TCR beta chain was sequenced within a study of CD8+CD57+ T cells in acquired aplastic anemia. For the study at large: The mean DNA yield obtained from sorted CD4+ and CD8+ cells came to roughly 3.4 ug.

Patients picked for sequencing had shown CD8+CD57+ cell expansion detected by flow cytometry. The cohort consisted entirely of patients having severe acquired aplastic anemia. This clonotype has a count of ten or more. Antigen: not known. TCR beta VDJ and CDR3 profiles were obtained from a genomic DNA template. TCRdb re-called the reads through MiXCR, storing one row per CDR3 protein. The sample has 310,000 or so distinct CDR3 sequences; approximately 60% are singletons. The CDR3 extends over 15 amino acids. The J segment lost 5 bases and the V segment lost 4 bases, leaving 7 bases of the junction unmatched. From germline, CDR1 is SNHLY and CDR2 FYNNEI. General observations from the study: Researchers reported that CD8+ Simpson's diversity was not significantly different in patients versus controls. Fewer than 30 CD8+ CDR3 sequences were shared between patients and controls.

Material: sorted CD4+, CD8+, or CD8+CD57+ T cells (not recorded which) from PBMCs. This TCR was sampled from a human donor with aplastic anemia. V and J are TRBV2 and TRBJ1-3; 8 bases are a match to TRBD1. The CDR3 DNA sequence: TGTGCCAGCAGTGGACAGGGGATACCTAGAAACACCATATATTTT. It yields the protein CASSGQGIPRNTIYF.